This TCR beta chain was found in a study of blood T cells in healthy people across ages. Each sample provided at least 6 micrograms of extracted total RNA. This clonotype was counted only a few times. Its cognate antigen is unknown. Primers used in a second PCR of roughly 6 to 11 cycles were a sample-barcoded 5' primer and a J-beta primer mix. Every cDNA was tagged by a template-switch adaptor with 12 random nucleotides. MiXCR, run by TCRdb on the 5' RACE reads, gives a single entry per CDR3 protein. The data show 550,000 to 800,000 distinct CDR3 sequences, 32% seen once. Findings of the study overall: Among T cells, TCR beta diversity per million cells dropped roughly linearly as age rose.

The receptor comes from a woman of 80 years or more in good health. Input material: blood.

CDR3: CAISTDRGLADEQFF. The CDR3 DNA reads as TGTGCCATCAGTACAGACAGGGGCCTAGCTGATGAGCAGTTCTTC. The rearrangement uses TRBV10-3 and TRBJ2-1; 8 nucleotides align to TRBD1. CDR1 and CDR2 (germline): ENHRY, SYGVKD. The V gene end was trimmed by 5 bases and the J gene end by 8 bases; junction bases not matched to a gene: 11. The length of the CDR3 is 15 residues.